Following are 22 T cell receptor beta chains from one sample sequenced in a study of CD8 T cells in Susac syndrome. RNA was extracted with the RNeasy kit, and a quantity of roughly 0.5 to 1 ug was reverse transcribed using random hexamers. MiXCR, run by TCRdb on the immunoSEQ multiplex PCR reads, gives a single entry per CDR3 protein. Of some 99,000 distinct CDR3 sequences detected, approximately 96% appear once; the ten largest clones hold more than 0.095%. Sequencing was carried out using CD4+ T cells from PBMCs. The source of these receptors is a human donor in good health.

This sequence joins TRBV27 and TRBJ2-7; 12 positions match TRBD1. Per the germline V gene, CDR1 is MNHEY and CDR2 is SMNVEV (reference sequence). This CDR3 is 14 amino acids long. J lost 6 bases, V lost 4 bases, and 4 bases had no gene match. As DNA, the CDR3 is TGTGCCAGCAGTTGGGGACAGGGGGCGGGCGAGCAGTACTTC. It translates to CASSWGQGAGEQYF.

This rearrangement joins TRBV29-1 to TRBJ2-3; D might be TRBD1 or TRBD2, each matching 5 bases. Germline CDR1 is SQVTM and CDR2 is ANQGSEA. There are 15 residues in the CDR3. Trimming stripped 6 bases from V and 4 bases from J, with 20 bases between. The CDR3 nucleotides are TGCAGCGTGGCGGCCTCATGGGGGTCGTCAGATACGCAGTATTTT. Translated, it gives CSVAASWGSSDTQYF.

V usage is TRBV23-1 and J usage is TRBJ1-2; D not resolved. Being an ORF, TRBV23-1 has a function that is uncertain. CDR3 length: 14 amino acids. Trimming pared 0 bases from V and 12 bases from J, leaving 17 bases between. The DNA for the CDR3 is TGCGCCAGCAGTCAATCGCCTTCAGAGGCGGAGCACACCTTC. As protein: CASSQSPSEAEHTF.

The CDR3 reads CACHRGVSGNTIYF. In nucleotides, the CDR3 is TGTGCCTGTCACAGGGGCGTCTCTGGAAACACCATATATTTT. V is TRBV30 and J is TRBJ1-3; TRBD1 aligns across 7 bases. Germline V lookup: CDR1 GTSNPN, CDR2 SVGIG (reference sequence). Losses at the gene ends were 6 bases for V and 0 bases for J; bases not matched to a gene: 5. The CDR3 sequence is 14 residues long. The entire variable domain, with the rest obtained from reference TRBV30 and TRBJ1-3, is as follows: SQTIHQWPATLVQPVGSPLSLECTVEGTSNPNLYWYRQAAGRGLQLLFYSVGIGQISSEVPQNLSASRPQDRQFILSSKKLLLSDSGFYLCACHRGVSGNTIYFGEGSWLTVV.

The rearrangement joins TRBV19 to TRBJ2-5; D could derive from TRBD1 or TRBD2 (5 bases each). Germline CDR1 LNHDA, CDR2 SQIVND (reference sequence). V lost 4 bases and J 5 bases, leaving 11 bases between the germline ends. CDR3 size: 13 residues. In DNA form, the CDR3 reads TGTGCCAGTAGTAGAGTGGGGACGGAGACCCAGTACTTC. Amino acids: CASSRVGTETQYF.

V usage is TRBV28 and J usage is TRBJ1-1; no clear D gene. There are 16 residues in the CDR3. The germline CDR1 and CDR2 sequences are MDHEN and SYDVKM. V dropped 5 bases and J dropped 2 bases, with 18 bases sitting between them. The DNA for the CDR3 is TGTGCCAGCAGTCGTAGCCTTTACCAGACCAACACTGAAGCTTTCTTT. It is translated as CASSRSLYQTNTEAFF.

The chain combines TRBV6-4 with TRBJ2-3, with 11 positions matching TRBD2. In germline, CDR1 is MRHNA, CDR2 SNTAGT. The CDR3 loop spans 17 amino acids. Trimming removed 0 bases from V and 0 bases from J; junction bases left unmatched: 2. The CDR3 nucleotides read TGTGCCAGCAGTGACTCGGCTAGCGGGGGGAGCACAGATACGCAGTATTTT. Protein sequence: CASSDSASGGSTDTQYF.

This chain connects TRBV9 to TRBJ2-5; D unclear. The CDR3 runs 13 residues. The germline gives CDR1 SGDLS, CDR2 YYNGEE. Trimming took 0 bases from V and 5 from J, leaving 8 bases between them. The CDR3 DNA follows: TGTGCCAGCAGCGTAGCGTTACGGGAGACCCAGTACTTC. As protein: CASSVALRETQYF.

This chain's CDR3 is CASSHIGVLQETQYF. CDR3 in DNA: TGTGCCAGTAGCCATATAGGAGTTCTCCAAGAGACCCAGTACTTC. The V and J genes are TRBV19 and TRBJ2-5; D ambiguous. Trimming took 6 bases from V and 1 from J, leaving 15 bases between them. This CDR3 region has 15 residues. Looked up from germline, CDR1 is LNHDA and CDR2 is SQIVND (reference sequence).

This clonotype was seen a single time. The chain uses TRBV4-3 and TRBJ2-6; 12 bases agree with TRBD1. The CDR3 sequence is 19 residues long. Germline V gives CDR1 LGHNA, CDR2 YSLEER. After removal of 3 bases from V and 3 bases from J, the junction contained 9 bases not matched to a gene. CDR3 protein: CASSQSLGQGASGANVLTF. CDR3 DNA: TGCGCCAGCAGCCAGAGTCTGGGACAGGGGGCGAGTGGGGCCAACGTCCTGACTTTC.

V usage is TRBV20-1 and J usage is TRBJ1-2; D uncertain. The CDR3 covers 12 residues. V was trimmed by 2 bases and J by 4 bases, leaving 8 bases between them. CDR1 is DFQATT and CDR2 is SNEGSKA in the germline V gene (reference sequence). CDR3: CSARQVGYGYTF. The CDR3 coding sequence is TGCAGTGCTAGACAGGTTGGCTATGGCTACACCTTC.

The chain recombines TRBV7-9 with TRBJ1-2, with D uncertain. Germline V gene data show CDR1 as SEHNR and CDR2 as FQNEAQ (reference sequence). The ends were cut back, 1 base at V and 2 bases at J, with 2 bases in the middle. This CDR3 region has 12 residues. CDR3 DNA: TGTGCCAGCAGCTTAGAGAACTATGGCTACACCTTC. It translates to CASSLENYGYTF. Combining the CDR3 with reference TRBV7-9 and TRBJ1-2 gives the whole variable domain DTGVSQNPRHKITKRGQNVTFRCDPISEHNRLYWYRQTLGQGPEFLTYFQNEAQLEKSRLLSDRFSAERPKGSFSTLEIQRTEQGDSAMYLCASSLENYGYTFGSGTRLTVV.

J is TRBJ2-3 and V is TRBV2; 10 bases line up with TRBD2. Looked up from germline, CDR1 is SNHLY and CDR2 is FYNNEI. V lost 6 bases to trimming and J lost 5 bases; unmatched junction nucleotides: 5. The CDR3 extends over 14 amino acids. CDR3: CASSPSGGVDTQYF. In DNA, the CDR3 is TGTGCCAGCAGCCCCAGCGGGGGGGTAGATACGCAGTATTTT.

The chain combines TRBV20-1 with TRBJ2-5; 10 bases line up with TRBD2. The V and J ends lost 1 base and 1 base, in that order; junction bases with no gene match: 9. This CDR3 is 17 amino acids long. Germline V gene lookup returns CDR1 DFQATT and CDR2 SNEGSKA (reference sequence). For the CDR3, the DNA is TGCAGTGCTAGAGCGTTAGCGGGGGGACTCTTCCAAGAGACCCAGTACTTC. Translating gives CSARALAGGLFQETQYF.

The gene calls are TRBV1 and TRBJ2-3. TRBV1 is designated a pseudogene. The CDR3 is made up of 16 amino acids. CDR3 coding DNA: TGCACCAGCAGCCAAGATCTTTCCCAGAGGTCGGATACGCAGTATTTT. Its translation: CTSSQDLSQRSDTQYF.

This clonotype was detected only once. The V and J genes are TRBV4-3 and TRBJ2-1; 9 nucleotides line up with TRBD2. The trim removed 2 bases at V and 7 bases at J, leaving 6 bases unmatched. There are 15 residues in the CDR3. In germline, CDR1 is LGHNA, CDR2 YSLEER. The CDR3 nucleotides read TGCGCCAGCAGCCAATTAGCGGGAGTAAATAATGAGCAGTTCTTC. Its protein is CASSQLAGVNNEQFF.

V usage is TRBV19 and J usage is TRBJ1-4; a possible D gene is TRBD1 (6 bases). Germline V CDR1 and CDR2: LNHDA, SQIVND (reference sequence). CDR3 length: 14 residues. Trimming stripped 5 bases from V and 5 bases from J, with 12 bases between. The CDR3 here is CASSPQGRNEKLFF. The CDR3 nucleotides read TGTGCCAGTAGTCCACAGGGCAGGAATGAAAAACTGTTTTTT. The full variable domain, in which reference TRBV19 and TRBJ1-4 provide the parts outside the CDR3, is DGGITQSPKYLFRKEGQNVTLSCEQNLNHDAMYWYRQDPGQGLRLIYYSQIVNDFQKGDIAEGYSVSREKKESFPLTVTSAQKNPTAFYLCASSPQGRNEKLFFGSGTQLSVL.

The genes are TRBV9 and TRBJ2-1; D possibly corresponds to TRBD2 (6 bases). V lost 2 bases, J lost 10 bases, and 10 bases lay in between. The germline CDR1 and CDR2 sequences are SGDLS and YYNGEE. The CDR3 is 12 residues long. CDR3 nucleotides: TGTGCCAGCAGCGTCGGGGGTACGGAGCAGTTCTTC. This gives the protein CASSVGGTEQFF.

The chain couples TRBV7-3 to TRBJ2-5; D possibly matches TRBD1 or TRBD2 (5 bases each). Germline V gene sequence: CDR1 SGHTA, CDR2 FQGTGA. V shed 5 bases and J shed 2 bases, with 15 bases lying between them. This CDR3 has 15 amino acids. The CDR3 region is CASSPFGGYQETQYF. CDR3 sequence (DNA): TGTGCCAGCAGCCCTTTTGGGGGATATCAAGAGACCCAGTACTTC.

The chain combines TRBV18 with TRBJ1-3; D not resolved. Trimming stripped 1 base from V and 1 base from J, with 5 bases between. Germline CDR1 KGHSH, CDR2 LQKENI. This CDR3 comprises 14 residues. The CDR3 here is CASSPQASGNTIYF. In DNA form, the CDR3 reads TGTGCCAGCTCACCACAGGCTTCTGGAAACACCATATATTTT.

This chain uses TRBV29-1 with TRBJ2-3; D is ambiguous. V was shortened by 3 bases and J by 1 base, with 11 bases between the two germline ends. Germline CDR1 is SQVTM and CDR2 is ANQGSEA. The CDR3 has 14 residues. The CDR3 sequence: CSVDSPQGTDTQYF. As DNA, the CDR3 is TGCAGCGTTGACTCACCGCAGGGCACAGATACGCAGTATTTT.

This rearrangement joins TRBV28 to TRBJ1-5; D uncertain. Germline-derived CDR1 and CDR2 are MDHEN and SYDVKM. CDR3 length: 15 residues. Between the trimmed V and J ends, which lost 2 bases and 1 base, there was a span of 9 bases. The CDR3 here is CASSLMGPSNQPQHF. DNA for the CDR3: TGTGCCAGCAGTTTAATGGGCCCGAGCAATCAGCCCCAGCATTTT.